This TCR beta chain was recorded in a study of human T cells and chemical hapten exposure. Study details: Alopecia areata, totalis or universalis affected patients who were mostly female.

Described time point: patch test 3, about 24 weeks after DPC sensitization. Described treatment: therapeutic diphenylcyclopropenone sensitization with weekly scalp DPC. The V segment lost 5 bases and the J segment 5 bases; nucleotides outside the gene matches: 13. CDR3 length: 17 residues. Germline V gene sequence: CDR1 SGHVS, CDR2 FNYEAQ. The library gave individual cDNA molecules unique molecular identifiers. In the original analysis: Sampled TCR counts reached a median of approximately 93,000 per sample, with values ranging from 23,224 to 690,600. TCRdb reprocessed the RACE reads via MiXCR and lists one record per CDR3 protein. The V and J calls and clone size come from TCRdb's table, not from the authors' own analysis. The data show some 110,000 distinct CDR3 sequences, with about 34% seen just once and roughly 3% held by the top ten.

The sequence derives from a man in his forties with alopecia areata. Some clones in this sample may be carry-over from other donors' samples. V and J are TRBV7-6 and TRBJ2-7; 12 nucleotides match TRBD2. Specimen: whole blood, collected in connection with sensitization to the hapten diphenylcyclopropenone (DPC). The CDR3: CASSGRASGRARDEQYF. For the CDR3, the DNA is TGTGCCAGCAGCGGAAGGGCTAGCGGGAGGGCCCGGGACGAGCAGTACTTC.